This TCR beta chain was observed in a study of cytomegalovirus exposure and HLA in healthy donors. Trimming took off 2 bases at V and 7 bases at J, with 9 bases between the two ends. The germline V gene has CDR1 SGHRS and CDR2 YFSETQ. The CDR3 is made up of 13 amino acids. Although they were nominally healthy when sampled, donors likely had unrecorded immune exposures. A multiplex PCR was run with 60 Vbeta primers and 13 Jbeta primers. Profiled with immunoSEQ multiplex PCR; TCRdb holds only in-frame clones, not every one. Found here are some 120,000 clones, roughly three quarters of them singletons; the top ten hold 3.5% to 5%.

The gene calls are TRBV5-1 and TRBJ1-4; D is unresolved. The TCR was taken from a young man in good health and CMV-seropositive. Sequencing input: PBMCs. In DNA, the CDR3 is TGCGCCAGCAGCTTAGGCACAGCTGAAAAACTGTTTTTT. Its translation is CASSLGTAEKLFF.